A single sample is the source of the 27 T cell receptor beta chains below, sequenced in a study of CD8 T cells in Susac syndrome. cDNA came from 0.5 to 1 ug RNA primed by random hexamers. Each CDR3 protein is one row after TCRdb ran MiXCR on the immunoSEQ multiplex PCR reads. The sample carries about 80,000 distinct CDR3 sequences, 90% to 97% recorded once. Source material: CD8+ T cells from PBMCs. These TCRs come from a human donor with Susac syndrome.

V gene TRBV15 combines with J gene TRBJ2-1, with 7 bases aligning to TRBD2. CDR3 length: 15 residues. Germline-derived CDR1 and CDR2 are LNHNV and YYDKDF (reference sequence). The junction had 5 bases not matched to a gene; V was cut back by 6 bases and J by 0 bases. CDR3 sequence: CATSRGGGSYNEQFF. Here the CDR3 DNA reads TGTGCCACCAGTAGGGGCGGGGGCTCCTACAATGAGCAGTTCTTC.

The chain links TRBV9 to TRBJ2-3; D is possibly TRBD2 (6 bases). The ends were cut back, 0 bases at V and 3 bases at J, with 8 bases in the middle. CDR3 length equals 14 residues. Germline CDR1 SGDLS, CDR2 YYNGEE. CDR3 amino acids: CASSVVADTDTQYF. Written as DNA, the CDR3 is TGTGCCAGCAGCGTAGTAGCGGATACAGATACGCAGTATTTT.

V usage is TRBV4-3 and J usage is TRBJ1-2; TRBD1 is a possible D gene (6 bases). In germline, CDR1 is LGHNA, CDR2 YSLEER. V was cut by 0 bases and J by 6 bases, with 8 bases left in between. The CDR3 totals 13 residues. The CDR3 protein is CASSQEYRDGYTF. DNA of the CDR3: TGCGCCAGCAGCCAAGAATACAGGGATGGCTACACCTTC.

The chain recombines TRBV4-3 with TRBJ1-1; D uncertain. The CDR3 is made up of 15 amino acids. CDR1 LGHNA and CDR2 YSLEER come from the germline V gene. Trimming pared 1 base from V and 1 base from J, leaving 10 bases between. CDR3 bases: TGCGCCAGCAGCCAAGCTCCAACAGCGAACACTGAAGCTTTCTTT. Its translation is CASSQAPTANTEAFF.

A word on this clonotype: The junction does not match germline at one end; this may be a read error. This chain uses TRBV5-8 with TRBJ2-3, with 9 positions matching TRBD2. Germline V lookup: CDR1 SGHTS, CDR2 YDEGEE. The CDR3 contains 17 residues. The DNA for the CDR3 is TGCGCCAGCAGCCCGGGGCTGGGACTAGCCCCAGGGGATACGCAGTATTTT. It codes for CASSPGLGLAPGDTQYF.

This rearrangement joins TRBV27 to TRBJ2-3; 12 bases are shared with TRBD2. This CDR3 has 18 residues. With V trimmed by 0 bases and J by 4 bases, 8 bases remained unmatched. Germline CDR1 reads MNHEY; CDR2 reads SMNVEV (reference sequence). The CDR3 reads CASSLSPTSSGRADTQYF. In DNA form, the CDR3 reads TGTGCCAGCAGTTTATCCCCAACCTCTAGCGGGAGGGCAGATACGCAGTATTTT.

J is TRBJ2-3 and V is TRBV20-1; 13 bases are shared with TRBD2. The CDR3 is 20 amino acids. Losses at the gene ends were 7 bases for V and 0 bases for J; bases not matched to a gene: 19. Looked up from germline, CDR1 is DFQATT and CDR2 is SNEGSKA (reference sequence). This CDR3 is CSGREDIGTSGTISTDTQYF. The CDR3 region has the DNA TGCAGTGGAAGGGAGGATATCGGGACTAGCGGGACCATTAGCACAGATACGCAGTATTTT.

The chain recombines TRBV25-1 with TRBJ1-5; D is perhaps TRBD1 (6 bases). The germline V gene encodes CDR1 MGHDK and CDR2 SYGVNS. The CDR3 covers 14 residues. Trimming removed 7 bases at V and 5 bases at J, with 15 bases between. As DNA, the CDR3 is TGTGCCAGCACCGAGGGGGGGCGAGATCAGCCCCAGCATTTT. As protein: CASTEGGRDQPQHF.

The CDR3 loop reads CASSLWGLAGTNTGELFF. The DNA for the CDR3 is TGTGCCAGCAGCCTATGGGGACTAGCGGGGACGAACACCGGGGAGCTGTTTTTT. The chain uses TRBV7-9 and TRBJ2-2; 13 bases map to TRBD2. The V gene end was trimmed by 5 bases and the J gene end by 0 bases; junction bases not matched to a gene: 6. Germline-derived CDR1 and CDR2 are SEHNR and FQNEAQ (reference sequence). The CDR3 sequence is 18 residues long.

CDR3 amino acids: CSARGIRGTDTQYF. The CDR3 DNA follows: TGCAGTGCTAGGGGGATAAGGGGCACAGATACGCAGTATTTT. V is TRBV20-1 and J is TRBJ2-3; no clear D. The CDR3 contains 14 residues. Germline V gene sequence: CDR1 DFQATT, CDR2 SNEGSKA (reference sequence). The V and J ends lost 3 bases and 1 base respectively, with 11 bases between them.

J is TRBJ1-2 and V is TRBV25-1; no definite D call. Trimming stripped 3 bases from V and 8 bases from J, with 10 bases between. CDR1 and CDR2 (germline): MGHDK, SYGVNS. The CDR3 extends over 12 amino acids. CDR3: CASSDPYAGYTF. The CDR3 DNA reads TGTGCCAGCAGTGATCCTTATGCAGGCTACACCTTC.

The chain recombines TRBV14 with TRBJ1-2; D is ambiguous. The CDR3 runs to 13 residues. Germline V gene data show CDR1 as SGHDN and CDR2 as FVKESK. V lost 0 bases and J 4 bases, leaving 6 bases between the germline ends. This CDR3 reads CASSQDGFYGYTF. In nucleotides, the CDR3 is TGTGCCAGCAGCCAAGATGGATTCTATGGCTACACCTTC. Full variable domain (rest looked up from reference TRBV14 and TRBJ1-2): EAGVTQFPSHSVIEKGQTVTLRCDPISGHDNLYWYRRVMGKEIKFLLHFVKESKQDESGMPNNRFLAERTGGTYSTLKVQPAELEDSGVYFCASSQDGFYGYTFGSGTRLTVV.

The V gene is TRBV29-1, the J gene TRBJ2-2, with TRBD2 matching over 8 bases. CDR3 length equals 13 residues. The V gene's germline CDR1 is SQVTM and CDR2 ANQGSEA. After removal of 7 bases from V and 5 bases from J, the junction contained 6 bases not matched to a gene. CDR3 protein: CSAPGGSTGELFF. CDR3 bases: TGCAGCGCCCCGGGGGGGAGTACCGGGGAGCTGTTTTTT.

This clonotype was seen a few times. This chain connects TRBV29-1 to TRBJ2-7, with a tentative D call TRBD1 (5 bases). The V and J ends lost 4 bases and 0 bases respectively, with 7 bases between them. Germline CDR1 SQVTM, CDR2 ANQGSEA. There are 12 residues in the CDR3. CDR3 sequence: CSVADSSYEQYF. The CDR3 region has the DNA TGCAGCGTTGCTGACAGCTCCTACGAGCAGTACTTC.

The chain has TRBV9 and TRBJ2-1, with D possibly matching TRBD2 (5 bases). The germline V gene has CDR1 SGDLS and CDR2 YYNGEE. This CDR3 has 11 residues. Between the trimmed V and J ends, which lost 2 bases and 8 bases, there was a span of 5 bases. DNA for the CDR3: TGTGCCAGCAGCGTGAGGGATGAGCAGTTCTTC. Protein: CASSVRDEQFF.

This chain connects TRBV7-2 to TRBJ2-2; no firm D call. The CDR3 spans 13 residues. Trimming removed 6 bases from V and 2 bases from J, with 7 bases in between. Germline lookup yields CDR1 SGHTA and CDR2 FQGNSA. The CDR3 nucleotides are TGTGCCAGCAGGGATACAAACACCGGGGAGCTGTTTTTT. Translation: CASRDTNTGELFF.

The CDR3 loop reads CSALRGDAGELFF. In DNA form, the CDR3 reads TGCAGCGCCCTACGGGGGGACGCCGGGGAGCTGTTTTTT. The J gene is TRBJ2-2, the V gene TRBV29-1; 7 bases are shared with TRBD2. Germline-derived CDR1 and CDR2 are SQVTM and ANQGSEA. The CDR3 consists of 13 residues. V shed 7 bases, J shed 6 bases, and the junction held 8 bases outside the gene matches.

The chain couples TRBV27 to TRBJ1-2, with TRBD1 matching over 10 bases. Germline trimming cut 3 bases from V and 6 bases from J; bases unmatched to any gene: 7. CDR3 size: 15 residues. Germline V gene lookup returns CDR1 MNHEY and CDR2 SMNVEV (reference sequence). This CDR3 reads CASSFSRQGADGYTF. The CDR3 coding sequence is TGTGCCAGCAGTTTTTCCCGACAGGGGGCTGATGGCTACACCTTC.

In DNA, the CDR3 is TGTGCCAGCCGCCCGCGATACAATGAGCAGTTCTTC. This codes for CASRPRYNEQFF. The chain joins TRBV12-3 or TRBV12-4 to TRBJ2-1; D is unresolved. The CDR3 has 12 residues. Deletions cut 8 bases from V and 4 bases from J, with 9 bases between.

CDR3 sequence: CASSLPLGGRGNEQFF. DNA of the CDR3: TGTGCCAGCAGTTTGCCCCTCGGCGGAAGAGGTAATGAGCAGTTCTTC. V usage is TRBV27 and J usage is TRBJ2-1; D is unresolved. V shed 3 bases and J shed 7 bases, with 19 bases lying between them. The CDR3 sequence is 16 residues long. Per germline, CDR1 MNHEY and CDR2 SMNVEV (reference sequence).

This clonotype has just a few counts. J is TRBJ2-5 and V is TRBV6-5; D is possibly TRBD2 (6 bases). The germline gives CDR1 MNHEY, CDR2 SVGAGI. CDR3 length: 11 amino acids. The V end was cut by 7 bases, the J end by 5 bases, with 8 bases between. CDR3 region: CASTGGETQYF. CDR3 sequence (DNA): TGTGCCAGCACCGGAGGGGAGACCCAGTACTTC.

The gene calls are TRBV11-2 and TRBJ1-1; D is unclear. Between the trimmed V and J ends, which lost 5 bases and 11 bases, there was a span of 9 bases. The CDR3 covers 10 residues. CDR1 is SGHAT, CDR2 FQNNGV, per germline. The DNA of the CDR3 is TGTGCCAGCAGCGACGGGAGGGCTTTCTTT. Its translation is CASSDGRAFF.

In its sample, this clonotype was seen once. This chain connects TRBV12-3 or TRBV12-4 to TRBJ2-5; tentatively, D is TRBD1 (5 bases). V was pared by 4 bases and J by 3 bases, with 9 bases between. The CDR3 length is 13 residues. CDR3 amino acids: CASSWLTEETQYF. The CDR3 DNA is TGTGCCAGCAGTTGGTTGACAGAAGAGACCCAGTACTTC.

The chain joins TRBV13 to TRBJ2-5; tentatively, D is TRBD2 (7 bases). Germline lookup yields CDR1 PRHDT and CDR2 FYEKMQ (reference sequence). This CDR3 is built from 14 residues. V was pared by 2 bases and J by 4 bases, with 11 bases between. The CDR3 here is CASSLWEGGETQYF. CDR3 coding DNA: TGTGCCAGCAGCTTATGGGAGGGGGGAGAGACCCAGTACTTC.

This rearrangement joins TRBV3-1 to TRBJ2-7, with D possibly being TRBD2 (6 bases). V was clipped by 1 base and J by 1 base, with 8 bases between them. The germline V gene encodes CDR1 LGHDT and CDR2 YNNKEL (reference sequence). This CDR3 region has 14 residues. The CDR3 reads CASSQALASYEQYF. CDR3 nucleotide sequence: TGTGCCAGCAGCCAAGCACTAGCATCCTACGAGCAGTACTTC.

The chain is built from TRBV15 and TRBJ2-7; TRBD1 matches 8 bases. CDR3 length: 17 residues. The V and J ends lost 1 base and 1 base, in that order; junction bases with no gene match: 9. Germline loops: CDR1 LNHNV, CDR2 YYDKDF (reference sequence). CDR3 sequence reads: CATSRGRDRGESYEQYF. The CDR3, as DNA: TGTGCCACCAGCAGAGGCCGTGACAGGGGCGAGTCCTACGAGCAGTACTTC.

V gene TRBV6-2 or TRBV6-3 combines with J gene TRBJ2-2; no clear D. Trimming cost V 3 bases and J 3 bases, with 8 bases left between them. Germline loops: CDR1 MNHEY, CDR2 SVGEGT. This CDR3 has 14 amino acids. The CDR3 coding sequence is TGTGCCAGCAGTTATGTCGGGTACACCGGGGAGCTGTTTTTT. This sequence encodes CASSYVGYTGELFF.